Listed below are T cell receptor beta chains from one sample, sequenced in a study of cytomegalovirus exposure and HLA in healthy donors. Libraries were prepared by immunoSEQ multiplex PCR; TCRdb keeps only in-frame clonotypes and omits some of them. Seen here are around 77,000 clones, around 78% observed once, and the top ten hold nearly 3.5%. The sample comprised PBMCs. Receptor source: a man between 35 and 55 years old in good health and CMV-seronegative. CDR3s include the opening cysteine and the closing phenylalanine or tryptophan. The D gene is left open where the match is weak. For some rows the clone size is stated as once, few or many, or as a class when expanded; others skip it.

abundance | d_gene | j_gene | v_gene | CDR3aa | CDR3nt
few | . | TRBJ2-7 | TRBV6-1 | CASSEASGSEQYF | TGTGCCAGCAGTGAAGCGAGCGGGTCCGAGCAGTACTTC
. | . | TRBJ1-2 | TRBV5-1 | CASSLSGYGYTF | TGCGCCAGCAGCTTGTCAGGATATGGCTACACCTTC
. | TRBD1 | TRBJ1-5 | TRBV18 | CASSHRDSHNQPQHF | TGTGCCAGCTCACACCGGGACAGTCACAATCAGCCCCAGCATTTT
. | TRBD1 | TRBJ1-6 | TRBV7-3 | CASSARAGQGTDSYNSPLHF | TGTGCCAGCAGCGCCCGAGCGGGACAGGGGACGGACTCCTATAATTCACCCCTCCACTTT
. | . | TRBJ1-1 | TRBV2 | CASSDGQSSGTEAFF | TGTGCCAGCAGTGATGGGCAGAGCTCGGGGACTGAAGCTTTCTTT
. | . | TRBJ2-1 | TRBV7-3 | CASSPQKGVDNEQFF | TGTGCCAGCAGCCCCCAGAAGGGAGTGGACAATGAGCAGTTCTTC
once | TRBD1 | TRBJ1-1 | TRBV6-6 | CASSWDSMNTEAFF | TGTGCCAGCAGTTGGGACAGTATGAACACTGAAGCTTTCTTT
few | TRBD1 | TRBJ2-2 | TRBV6-5 | CASSRDRVAGELFF | TGTGCCAGCAGCAGGGACAGGGTCGCCGGGGAGCTGTTTTTT
few | . | TRBJ2-3 | TRBV29-1 | CSAVGWEGVGADTQYF | TGCAGCGCCGTCGGTTGGGAGGGGGTGGGCGCAGATACGCAGTATTTT
. | . | TRBJ2-7 | TRBV7-2 | CASSPDRFSSYEQYF | TGTGCCAGCAGCCCCGACAGGTTTTCCTCCTACGAGCAGTACTTC
. | . | TRBJ1-5 | TRBV4-3 | CASSQGADQPQHF | TGCGCCAGCAGCCAGGGGGCAGATCAGCCCCAGCATTTT
. | TRBD2 | TRBJ2-2 | TRBV7-3 | CASSLRGGTGELFF | TGTGCCAGCAGCCTCCGGGGGGGTACCGGGGAGCTGTTTTTT
. | . | TRBJ2-3 | TRBV29-1 | CSVRVSSTDTQYF | TGCAGCGTTCGGGTCAGCAGCACAGATACGCAGTATTTT
. | . | TRBJ1-1 | TRBV19 | CASSNHGRAGDTEAFF | TGTGCCAGTAGTAATCATGGGAGAGCGGGCGACACTGAAGCTTTCTTT
. | . | TRBJ2-7 | TRBV5-5 | CASSLGFYEQYF | TGTGCCAGCAGCTTGGGTTTCTACGAGCAGTACTTC
few | . | TRBJ1-1 | TRBV5-1 | CASSLAFRGGNTEAFF | TGCGCCAGCAGCTTGGCCTTTAGGGGAGGGAACACTGAAGCTTTCTTT
. | . | TRBJ2-7 | TRBV11-2 | CASSLALSSYEQYF | TGTGCCAGCAGCTTAGCTCTTAGCTCCTACGAGCAGTACTTC
. | . | TRBJ1-2 | TRBV18 | CASSPPNSGYTF | TGTGCCAGCTCACCACCCAACAGTGGCTACACCTTC
. | . | TRBJ2-1 | TRBV9 | CASSVEGVVGGNEQFF | TGTGCCAGCAGCGTAGAAGGCGTGGTGGGGGGCAATGAGCAGTTCTTC
. | . | TRBJ1-1 | TRBV2 | CASSDEQNTEAFF | TGTGCCAGCAGTGATGAACAGAACACTGAAGCTTTCTTT
. | . | TRBJ2-7 | TRBV6-5 | CASSYSDVALSYEQYF | TGTGCCAGCAGTTACTCGGATGTAGCTCTCTCCTACGAGCAGTACTTC
. | . | TRBJ1-6 | TRBV4-1 | CASSQVRGGPLHF | TGCGCCAGCAGCCAAGTACGGGGAGGGCCCCTCCACTTT
. | TRBD2 | TRBJ2-3 | TRBV10-1 | CASSSGLAASTDTQYF | TGCGCCAGCAGTTCAGGACTAGCGGCCAGCACAGATACGCAGTATTTT
. | . | TRBJ1-2 | TRBV6-1 | CASSERGLPVSGYTF | TGTGCCAGCAGTGAAAGGGGACTCCCGGTCTCTGGCTACACCTTC
. | . | TRBJ2-1 | TRBV19 | CASSIGTIEGEQFF | TGTGCCAGTAGTATAGGTACAATCGAGGGTGAGCAGTTCTTC
. | . | TRBJ1-1 | TRBV6-5 | CASSYRGNTEAFF | TGTGCCAGCAGTTACAGGGGCAACACTGAAGCTTTCTTT
. | . | TRBJ1-5 | TRBV6-5 | CASSYYTNQPQHF | TGTGCCAGCAGTTACTACACCAATCAGCCCCAGCATTTT
. | . | TRBJ1-3 | TRBV6-1 | CASSGAGSSGNTIYF | TGTGCCAGCAGTGGGGCCGGTAGCTCTGGAAACACCATATATTTT
. | TRBD1 | TRBJ1-1 | TRBV9 | CASSVLDRGNEAFF | TGTGCCAGCAGCGTATTGGACAGGGGCAATGAAGCTTTCTTT
. | . | TRBJ2-2 | TRBV2 | CASSQDLGGELFF | TGTGCCAGCAGCCAAGATCTCGGGGGGGAGCTGTTTTTT
. | . | TRBJ1-3 | TRBV6-1 | CASSGRVGNTIYF | TGTGCCAGCAGTGGCCGAGTAGGAAACACCATATATTTT
. | . | TRBJ1-6 | TRBV30 | CAWIRRGLINSPLHF | TGTGCCTGGATTCGAAGAGGACTGATTAATTCACCCCTCCACTTT
. | . | TRBJ2-5 | TRBV4-2 | CASSLRTVSQETQYF | TGTGCCAGCAGCTTAAGGACAGTATCGCAAGAGACCCAGTACTTC
. | . | TRBJ1-1 | TRBV9 | CASSVGPGVNTEAFF | TGTGCCAGCAGCGTAGGTCCGGGGGTGAACACTGAAGCTTTCTTT
. | . | TRBJ1-4 | TRBV4-3 | CASSQVGRGSLDREKLFF | TGCGCCAGCAGCCAAGTAGGAAGGGGGAGCTTAGATAGGGAAAAACTGTTTTTT
. | TRBD1 | TRBJ2-7 | TRBV28 | CASSPGQASYEQYF | TGTGCCAGCAGCCCGGGACAGGCCTCCTACGAGCAGTACTTC
. | . | TRBJ2-3 | TRBV19 | CASSIGTALTDTQYF | TGTGCCAGTAGTATAGGGACAGCACTCACAGATACGCAGTATTTT
. | TRBD1 | TRBJ1-6 | TRBV19 | CASSERDRSSYNSPLHF | TGTGCCAGTAGTGAGAGGGACAGAAGCTCCTATAATTCACCCCTCCACTTT
. | . | TRBJ1-4 | TRBV11-2 | CASRPVRGRGEKLFF | TGTGCCAGCAGACCCGTGAGGGGGAGGGGGGAAAAACTGTTTTTT
. | TRBD2 | TRBJ2-1 | TRBV7-8 | CASSLGARTSGGQQFF | TGTGCCAGCAGCTTAGGCGCCCGGACTAGCGGGGGGCAGCAGTTCTTC
. | TRBD1 | TRBJ1-2 | TRBV9 | CASSVAGQGQGVGYTF | TGTGCCAGCAGCGTAGCGGGACAGGGTCAGGGGGTAGGCTACACCTTC
. | TRBD1 | TRBJ2-5 | TRBV7-9 | CASSSGGAGETQYF | TGTGCCAGCAGCTCAGGGGGCGCGGGAGAGACCCAGTACTTC